This T cell receptor beta chain came from a study of CD8+ T cells in alopecia areata. Study-level findings and limits: Mouse data revealed clearer TCR sharing than patient data did, a gap possibly tied to HLA. Scalp samples also yield sequences from resident alphabeta T cells of normal skin.

In regard to this clone: Its specificity is unknown.

V gave up 6 bases and J gave up 3 bases, with 9 bases separating them. CDR3 length: 13 residues. RNA was extracted and reverse transcribed into cDNA as the sequencing template. Some clones are missing from TCRdb's copy, which holds only in-frame ones; the method was immunoSEQ multiplex PCR. The sample has some 180,000 clones; approximately 60% are singletons. The sequenced material came from CD8+ T cells sorted from blood. This clonotype was obtained from a human donor in good health. The chain has TRBV6-7 and TRBJ2-1; maybe TRBD2 (6 bases). TRBV6-7 carries the ORF label, with uncertain function. CDR3 loop: CASREGFYNEQFF. The CDR3 region has the DNA TGTGCCAGCAGGGAGGGATTCTACAATGAGCAGTTCTTC.